This entry lists 23 T cell receptor beta chains sequenced from one sample in a study of cytomegalovirus exposure and HLA in healthy donors. The primer mix had 60 Vbeta and 13 Jbeta primers. The table came from immunoSEQ multiplex PCR; TCRdb's copy has only in-frame clones and leaves some out. This table holds approximately 140,000 clones, over 75% found once. Input material: PBMCs. Source of these receptors: a woman aged 50 to 60 in good health and CMV-seropositive.

The CDR3 DNA is TGTGCCAGCTCCCGGGGTCGGGCTGAAGCTTTCTTT. This translates into CASSRGRAEAFF. V and J are TRBV18 and TRBJ1-1; D ambiguous. V was clipped by 6 bases and J by 6 bases, with 11 bases between them. This CDR3 is 12 amino acids long. The germline CDR1 and CDR2 sequences are KGHSH and LQKENI.

This chain joins TRBV5-3 and TRBJ2-1; 7 bases are shared with TRBD2. TRBV5-3 is reported as an ORF; its role is uncertain. V shed 0 bases and J 2 bases; nucleotides not matched to a gene: 5. CDR3 size: 16 residues. DNA for the CDR3: TGTGCCAGAAGCTTGGGGGAGCGGGGAGCCTACAATGAGCAGTTCTTC. Its translation: CARSLGERGAYNEQFF.

V gene TRBV6-1 combines with J gene TRBJ1-5; D possibly corresponds to TRBD1 (6 bases). CDR3 length: 13 amino acids. In germline, CDR1 is MNHNS, CDR2 SASEGT. V lost 8 bases, J lost 5 bases, and 13 bases lay in between. The CDR3 bases are TGTGCCAGCTTGGACAGTATCTATCAGCCCCAGCATTTT. Its protein product is CASLDSIYQPQHF.

The chain couples TRBV29-1 to TRBJ2-2; 8 bases agree with TRBD1. This CDR3 is built from 14 residues. V shed 7 bases, J shed 2 bases, and the junction held 6 bases outside the gene matches. CDR1 and CDR2 (germline): SQVTM, ANQGSEA. In DNA, the CDR3 is TGCAGCGCTGAGGGACAGGCTAACACCGGGGAGCTGTTTTTT. Its protein product is CSAEGQANTGELFF.

The DNA of the CDR3 is TGCGCCAGCAGCTCCCTCCCGGTGGGGGGCTCCTACAATGAGCAGTTCTTC. Translation: CASSSLPVGGSYNEQFF. The V and J genes are TRBV5-1 and TRBJ2-1; D possibly corresponds to TRBD2 (6 bases). CDR1 is SGHRS, CDR2 YFSETQ, per germline. This CDR3 has 17 residues. V was trimmed by 3 bases and J by 0 bases, leaving 16 bases between them.

This clone was counted a few times. This chain links TRBV7-9 with TRBJ2-5, with D maybe TRBD1 (5 bases). This CDR3 has 15 residues. The germline CDR1 and CDR2 sequences are SEHNR and FQNEAQ (reference sequence). V lost 0 bases and J 5 bases, leaving 13 bases between the germline ends. DNA for the CDR3: TGTGCCAGCAGCTTAGCGACAGAGATGAGGGAGACCCAGTACTTC. Translation gives CASSLATEMRETQYF.

This chain uses TRBV2 with TRBJ2-5, with TRBD1 as a possible D gene (7 bases). Germline V CDR1 and CDR2: SNHLY, FYNNEI. The V end lost 7 bases, the J end lost 2 bases, and 14 bases lay between the germline ends. The CDR3 has 14 residues. CDR3 sequence: CASIPRGAQETQYF. The CDR3 DNA sequence: TGTGCCAGCATCCCCAGGGGGGCACAAGAGACCCAGTACTTC.

J is TRBJ1-4 and V is TRBV27; maybe TRBD1 (5 bases). The CDR3 loop spans 15 amino acids. With 4 bases removed from V and 8 bases from J, the gap between germline ends came to 17 bases. Germline lookup yields CDR1 MNHEY and CDR2 SMNVEV (reference sequence). Here the CDR3 DNA reads TGTGCCAGCAGTTCGGGACTTCTCGTGGGGGAAAAACTGTTTTTT. Protein: CASSSGLLVGEKLFF.

V and J are TRBV11-2 and TRBJ2-3, with 9 bases fitting TRBD2. The CDR3 has 17 amino acids. The V segment lost 5 bases and the J segment 4 bases; nucleotides outside the gene matches: 13. CDR1 and CDR2 from the germline V gene are SGHAT and FQNNGV. DNA of the CDR3: TGTGCCAGCAGCCTATCTCTCGGCGGGGGGGTCCCAGATACGCAGTATTTT. Protein: CASSLSLGGGVPDTQYF. The full variable domain, rest sourced from reference TRBV11-2 and TRBJ2-3, is EAGVAQSPRYKIIEKRQSVAFWCNPISGHATLYWYQQILGQGPKLLIQFQNNGVVDDSQLPKDRFSAERLKGVDSTLKIQPAKLEDSAVYLCASSLSLGGGVPDTQYFGPGTRLTVL.

V is TRBV7-2 and J is TRBJ2-2, with 7 bases lining up with TRBD2. With 2 bases clipped from V and 0 bases from J, the junction kept 0 bases outside the gene matches. This CDR3 comprises 15 residues. Germline V gene data show CDR1 as SGHTA and CDR2 as FQGNSA. The CDR3 nucleotides read TGTGCCAGCAGCTTACGGGGGGCGAACACCGGGGAGCTGTTTTTT. It specifies CASSLRGANTGELFF.

V is TRBV4-3 and J is TRBJ2-7; TRBD1 might be the D (6 bases). CDR3 length equals 15 residues. The V gene lost 0 bases and the J gene lost 0 bases, with 9 bases spanning the gap. CDR1 and CDR2 (germline): LGHNA, YSLEER. The CDR3 DNA reads as TGCGCCAGCAGCCAAGAGACAGGACGCTCCTACGAGCAGTACTTC. Its translation is CASSQETGRSYEQYF.

The J gene is TRBJ1-2, the V gene TRBV5-6, with D possibly TRBD1 on 6 matching bases. The germline CDR1 and CDR2 sequences are SGHDT and YYEEEE. The V and J ends lost 4 bases and 9 bases respectively, with 10 bases between them. The CDR3 spans 11 residues. CDR3 in DNA: TGTGCCAGCAGCCGGGACATCAGCTACACCTTC. It codes for CASSRDISYTF. Full variable domain (missing parts from reference TRBV5-6 and TRBJ1-2): DAGVTQSPTHLIKTRGQQVTLRCSPKSGHDTVSWYQQALGQGPQFIFQYYEEEERQRGNFPDRFSGHQFPNYSSELNVNALLLGDSALYLCASSRDISYTFGSGTRLTVV.

In DNA form, the CDR3 reads TGTGCCTGGAGCGAGGGCTTGAACACCGGGGAGCTGTTTTTT. This encodes CAWSEGLNTGELFF. The chain combines TRBV30 with TRBJ2-2, with D perhaps matching TRBD2 (5 bases). This CDR3 has 14 residues. Germline CDR1 is GTSNPN and CDR2 is SVGIG (reference sequence). Trimming took 3 bases from V and 1 from J, leaving 9 bases between them.

V and J are TRBV28 and TRBJ2-7; D may be TRBD2 (5 bases). The germline V gene has CDR1 MDHEN and CDR2 SYDVKM. The ends were cut back, 5 bases at V and 2 bases at J, with 13 bases in the middle. The CDR3 totals 14 residues. Written as DNA, the CDR3 is TGTGCCAGCAGTCTAAGGACTTACCCCTACGAGCAGTACTTC. As protein: CASSLRTYPYEQYF.

The chain combines TRBV28 with TRBJ1-5; 7 nucleotides match TRBD1. Germline CDR1 is MDHEN and CDR2 is SYDVKM. The junction had 22 bases not matched to a gene; V was cut back by 6 bases and J by 5 bases. The CDR3 runs 19 residues. CDR3 loop: CASSPRSAGGLHRHQPQHF. CDR3 in DNA: TGTGCCAGCAGCCCCAGGTCGGCAGGGGGACTGCACCGTCATCAGCCCCAGCATTTT.

The rearrangement joins TRBV7-2 to TRBJ1-6, with a tentative D call TRBD1 (6 bases). The CDR3 loop spans 14 amino acids. Germline lookup yields CDR1 SGHTA and CDR2 FQGNSA. The V gene lost 5 bases and the J gene lost 7 bases, with 12 bases spanning the gap. The CDR3 spells CASSADRTNSPLHF. The CDR3 DNA sequence: TGTGCCAGCAGCGCGGACAGAACGAATTCACCCCTCCACTTT.

In this sample, this clone turned up once. V and J are TRBV18 and TRBJ1-4; 8 bases align to TRBD1. V gave up 3 bases and J gave up 8 bases; unmatched junction bases: 11. This CDR3 is built from 16 residues. Germline CDR1 is KGHSH and CDR2 is LQKENI. The DNA for the CDR3 is TGTGCCAGCTCACCTTCGGCGGGACAGGCCCCAGAAAAACTGTTTTTT. Amino acids: CASSPSAGQAPEKLFF. The full variable domain, its missing parts supplied by reference TRBV18 and TRBJ1-4, is NAGVMQNPRHLVRRRGQEARLRCSPMKGHSHVYWYRQLPEEGLKFMVYLQKENIIDESGMPKERFSAEFPKEGPSILRIQQVVRGDSAAYFCASSPSAGQAPEKLFFGSGTQLSVL.

V usage is TRBV27 and J usage is TRBJ2-1; TRBD2 matches at 8 bases. The V and J ends lost 5 bases and 6 bases, in that order; junction bases with no gene match: 12. Germline V gene data show CDR1 as MNHEY and CDR2 as SMNVEV (reference sequence). The CDR3 covers 16 residues. The CDR3 region is CASSQQRGYVRNEQFF. The CDR3 DNA sequence: TGTGCCAGCAGTCAACAGCGGGGGTACGTCCGCAATGAGCAGTTCTTC.

This clone appeared a single time. The CDR3 protein is CASSVTSGGAPSQYF. DNA of the CDR3: TGTGCCAGCAGCGTGACTAGCGGGGGGGCCCCGAGCCAGTACTTC. The chain combines TRBV9 with TRBJ2-5, with 14 bases aligning to TRBD2. This CDR3 region has 15 residues. V gave up 2 bases and J gave up 10 bases; unmatched junction bases: 7. Germline CDR1 SGDLS, CDR2 YYNGEE.

The chain recombines TRBV18 with TRBJ1-2; 7 bases map to TRBD1. The germline gives CDR1 KGHSH, CDR2 LQKENI. Trimming cost V 4 bases and J 6 bases; bases outside gene matches: 8. The CDR3 covers 14 residues. The CDR3 DNA is TGTGCCAGCTCACTACTCAAGGGGGCCGATGGCTACACCTTC. It is translated as CASSLLKGADGYTF.

The rearrangement links TRBV18 to TRBJ2-3; 8 bases agree with TRBD2. CDR1 is KGHSH, CDR2 LQKENI, per germline. V dropped 6 bases and J dropped 3; count of bases not matched to a gene: 8. The CDR3 covers 15 residues. The DNA for the CDR3 is TGTGCCAGCTCCCTCGGGGGGGGCCCGACAGATACGCAGTATTTT. It codes for CASSLGGGPTDTQYF.

A note on this clone: The sample contains more than one DNA sequence encoding this CDR3. This chain joins TRBV28 and TRBJ1-2; tentatively, D is TRBD1 (5 bases). The length of the CDR3 is 14 residues. V was shortened by 10 bases and J by 4 bases, with 19 bases between the two germline ends. The germline CDR1 and CDR2 sequences are MDHEN and SYDVKM. The CDR3 nucleotides are TGTGCCACCCGCCCGGGGGGTGAGGCCTATGGCTACACCTTC. Protein product: CATRPGGEAYGYTF.

This clone was counted only a few times. This chain links TRBV5-6 with TRBJ1-1, with 9 positions matching TRBD1. V was pared by 2 bases and J by 1 base, with 3 bases of the junction left unmatched. There are 15 residues in the CDR3. Germline values: CDR1 SGHDT, CDR2 YYEEEE. In DNA, the CDR3 is TGTGCCAGCAGCTTCTGGACAGGGGCGAACACTGAAGCTTTCTTT. It codes for CASSFWTGANTEAFF.